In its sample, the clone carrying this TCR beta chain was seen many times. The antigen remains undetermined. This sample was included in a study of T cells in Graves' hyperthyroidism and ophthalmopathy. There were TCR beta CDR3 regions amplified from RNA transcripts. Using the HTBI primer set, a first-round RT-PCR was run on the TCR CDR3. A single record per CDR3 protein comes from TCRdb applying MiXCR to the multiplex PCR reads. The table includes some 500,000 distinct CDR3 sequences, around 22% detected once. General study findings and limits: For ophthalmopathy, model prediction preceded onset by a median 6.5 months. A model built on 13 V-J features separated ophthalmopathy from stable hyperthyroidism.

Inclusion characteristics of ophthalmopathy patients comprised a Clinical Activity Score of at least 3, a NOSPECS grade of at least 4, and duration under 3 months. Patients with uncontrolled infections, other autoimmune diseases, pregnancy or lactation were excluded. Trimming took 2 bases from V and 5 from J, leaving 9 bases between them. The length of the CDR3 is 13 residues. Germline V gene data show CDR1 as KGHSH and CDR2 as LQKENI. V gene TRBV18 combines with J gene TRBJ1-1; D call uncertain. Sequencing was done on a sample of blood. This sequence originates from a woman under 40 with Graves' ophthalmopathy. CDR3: CASSPGERTEAFF. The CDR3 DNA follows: TGTGCCAGCTCACCAGGGGAACGGACTGAAGCTTTCTTT.